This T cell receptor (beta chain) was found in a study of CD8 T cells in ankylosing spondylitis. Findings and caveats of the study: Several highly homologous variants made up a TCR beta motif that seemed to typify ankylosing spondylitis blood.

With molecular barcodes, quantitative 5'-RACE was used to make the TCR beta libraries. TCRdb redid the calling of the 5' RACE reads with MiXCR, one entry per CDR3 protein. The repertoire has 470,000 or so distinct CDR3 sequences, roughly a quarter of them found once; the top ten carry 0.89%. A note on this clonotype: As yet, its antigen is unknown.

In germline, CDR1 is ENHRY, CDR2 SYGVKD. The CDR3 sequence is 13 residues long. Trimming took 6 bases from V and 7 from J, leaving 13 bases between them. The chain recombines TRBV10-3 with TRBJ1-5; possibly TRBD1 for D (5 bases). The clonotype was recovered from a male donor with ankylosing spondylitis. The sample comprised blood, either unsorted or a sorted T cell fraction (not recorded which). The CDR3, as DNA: TGTGCCATCAGCGGAGTCAGGGACCAGCCCCAGCATTTT. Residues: CAISGVRDQPQHF.